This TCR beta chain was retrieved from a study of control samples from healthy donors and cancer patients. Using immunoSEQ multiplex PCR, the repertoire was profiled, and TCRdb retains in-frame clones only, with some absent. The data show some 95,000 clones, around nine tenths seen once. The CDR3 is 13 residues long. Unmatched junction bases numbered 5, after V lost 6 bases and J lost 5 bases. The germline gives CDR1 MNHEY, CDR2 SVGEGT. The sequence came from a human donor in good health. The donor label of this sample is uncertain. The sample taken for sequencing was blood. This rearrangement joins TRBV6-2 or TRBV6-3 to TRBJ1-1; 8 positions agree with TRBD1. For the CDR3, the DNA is TGTGCCAGCAGCCCAGACAGGGGTACTGAAGCTTTCTTT. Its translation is CASSPDRGTEAFF.